The 15 T cell receptor beta chains below all came from one sample that was sequenced in a study of siplizumab effects on memory and regulatory T cells. Produced via immunoSEQ multiplex PCR; TCRdb's table is partial and in-frame only. The table has more than 45,000 clones, about 92% seen once; the top ten hold 30% to 40%. Sequencing input: CD8+ T cells sorted from blood. Source of these receptors: a human donor in good health.

V usage is TRBV11-3 and J usage is TRBJ2-3; possible D gene TRBD2, 5 bases. The CDR3 has 16 amino acids. CDR1 is SGHNT, CDR2 YENEEA, per germline. Trimming pared 0 bases from V and 6 bases from J, leaving 16 bases between. As DNA, the CDR3 is TGTGCCAGCAGCTTAGATATGGGCGGGCCCTCTGATACGCAGTATTTT. Translating it yields CASSLDMGGPSDTQYF.

J is TRBJ2-7 and V is TRBV7-3, with no clear D. Germline CDR1 and CDR2: SGHTA and FQGTGA. With 5 bases removed from V and 5 bases from J, the gap between germline ends came to 16 bases. There are 14 residues in the CDR3. The CDR3 nucleotides are TGTGCCAGCAGCCCCGGGTCGCCGGACCACGAGCAGTACTTC. It is translated as CASSPGSPDHEQYF.

V and J are TRBV29-1 and TRBJ2-7; weak D call: TRBD1 (6 bases). Germline V gene lookup returns CDR1 SQVTM and CDR2 ANQGSEA. The length of the CDR3 is 17 residues. V was pared by 5 bases and J by 5 bases, with 28 bases between. In nucleotides, the CDR3 is TGCAGCGTTAACTCAGGGGCAGGGTCGGACTCTTGGGACGAGCAGTACTTC. Translating it yields CSVNSGAGSDSWDEQYF.

CDR3 sequence reads: CASSQPGLDEQYF. The CDR3 DNA sequence: TGCGCCAGCAGCCAACCCGGGCTCGACGAGCAGTACTTC. The gene calls are TRBV4-1 and TRBJ2-7; D not resolved. Trimming left V 2 bases short and J 5 bases short, with 10 bases between. The CDR3 loop spans 13 amino acids. The germline gives CDR1 MGHRA, CDR2 YSYEKL.

This sequence joins TRBV14 and TRBJ2-7; no clear D gene. Germline lookup yields CDR1 SGHDN and CDR2 FVKESK. The CDR3 is made up of 11 amino acids. V lost 1 base and J 4 bases, leaving 2 bases between the germline ends. The CDR3 is CASSQGYEQYF. CDR3 nucleotide sequence: TGTGCCAGCAGCCAAGGGTACGAGCAGTACTTC.

The CDR3 protein is CSVEAPQWTGGEQFF. The CDR3 bases are TGCAGCGTTGAAGCACCCCAATGGACAGGGGGGGAGCAGTTCTTC. The V and J genes are TRBV29-1 and TRBJ2-1, with 10 positions matching TRBD1. The CDR3 is 15 amino acids. The V gene's germline CDR1 is SQVTM and CDR2 ANQGSEA. The J segment lost 10 bases and the V segment lost 1 base, leaving 10 bases of the junction unmatched.

The V gene is TRBV9, the J gene TRBJ2-2; D not certain. The CDR3 extends over 13 amino acids. CDR1 and CDR2 from the germline V gene are SGDLS and YYNGEE. The V and J ends lost 3 bases and 5 bases respectively, with 8 bases between them. The chain's CDR3 is CASSAQNTGELFF. CDR3 in DNA: TGTGCCAGCAGCGCACAGAATACCGGGGAGCTGTTTTTT.

J is TRBJ2-7 and V is TRBV27, with D unresolved. The CDR3 is 13 amino acids. V shed 4 bases and J shed 0 bases, with 7 bases lying between them. Germline lookup yields CDR1 MNHEY and CDR2 SMNVEV (reference sequence). In DNA form, the CDR3 reads TGTGCCAGCAGTTCGTCAAGCTCCTACGAGCAGTACTTC. Its protein product is CASSSSSSYEQYF.

This clone is categorized as medium-sized (0.01 to 0.1%). The V gene is TRBV29-1, the J gene TRBJ1-5; D is undetermined. Looked up from germline, CDR1 is SQVTM and CDR2 is ANQGSEA. V lost 6 bases to trimming and J lost 1 base, with 13 bases between them. This CDR3 has 14 residues. The CDR3 region has the DNA TGCAGCGTAAAAGGGCAGGCGAGCAATCAGCCCCAGCATTTT. It encodes CSVKGQASNQPQHF.

The chain recombines TRBV6-7 with TRBJ2-2, with D possibly matching TRBD2 (5 bases). TRBV6-7 is an open reading frame whose function is uncertain. Deletions cut 4 bases from V and 5 bases from J, with 11 bases between. This CDR3 is built from 14 residues. The CDR3 loop reads CASSFTGETGELFF. For the CDR3, the DNA is TGTGCCAGCAGTTTCACTGGGGAGACCGGGGAGCTGTTTTTT.

The chain couples TRBV27 to TRBJ2-7; TRBD2 is a possible D gene (5 bases). CDR3 length: 13 residues. Germline V gene data show CDR1 as MNHEY and CDR2 as SMNVEV (reference sequence). V was cut by 3 bases and J by 7 bases, with 13 bases left in between. Here the CDR3 DNA reads TGTGCCAGCAGTTTCGGTGATAGCGCAGAGCAGTACTTC. Translation: CASSFGDSAEQYF.

This clone was counted once. The V gene is TRBV10-2, the J gene TRBJ2-3; no firm D call. V was cut by 5 bases and J by 3 bases, with 12 bases left in between. The CDR3 covers 14 residues. Germline CDR1 and CDR2: WSHSY and SAAADI. The CDR3 is CASSPRGLTDTQYF. CDR3 in DNA: TGCGCCAGCAGTCCTCGCGGCCTGACAGATACGCAGTATTTT.

This sequence joins TRBV15 and TRBJ2-1, with 8 bases identical to TRBD1. CDR3 length: 14 amino acids. Trimming took 5 bases from V and 6 from J; bases not matched to a gene: 6. Germline CDR1 is LNHNV and CDR2 is YYDKDF (reference sequence). The CDR3: CATSRTGRVNEQFF. The CDR3 DNA is TGTGCCACCAGCCGGACAGGGCGGGTCAATGAGCAGTTCTTC.

By sample share, this clone is medium-sized (0.01 to 0.1%). This rearrangement joins TRBV6-1 to TRBJ2-7; 7 bases align to TRBD1. The trim removed 5 bases at V and 3 bases at J, leaving 4 bases unmatched. This CDR3 contains 13 residues. Per the germline V gene, CDR1 is MNHNS and CDR2 is SASEGT. CDR3 sequence (DNA): TGTGCCAGCAGTCTTGGGACAGACTACGAGCAGTACTTC. This gives the protein CASSLGTDYEQYF.

This sequence joins TRBV2 and TRBJ2-3; D gene unclear. The germline V gene encodes CDR1 SNHLY and CDR2 FYNNEI. The V gene lost 6 bases and the J gene lost 0 bases, with 7 bases spanning the gap. CDR3 size: 13 residues. The CDR3 here is CASRPSSTDTQYF. The CDR3 DNA sequence: TGTGCCAGCAGGCCATCTAGCACAGATACGCAGTATTTT.